This TCR beta chain was sequenced in a study of technical replicates of blood from several donors. With 8 bases clipped from V and 5 bases from J, the junction kept 11 bases outside the gene matches. This CDR3 is built from 14 residues. Germline lookup yields CDR1 MDHEN and CDR2 SYDVKM. Generated by immunoSEQ multiplex PCR, the TCRdb table keeps only in-frame clones and is missing some. The sample consists of about 64,000 clones, 75% to 90% of them appearing once. The source material was PBMCs. This receptor was obtained from a human donor in good health. Some clones in this sample may be carry-over from other donors' samples. The gene calls are TRBV28 and TRBJ1-1, with 7 bases lining up with TRBD1. CDR3 bases: TGTGCCAGCGGATCAGAGGGGGCGAGGACTGAAGCTTTCTTT. Translation: CASGSEGARTEAFF.